Shown below are 31 T cell receptor beta chains from a single sample sequenced in a study of T cells in Graves' hyperthyroidism and ophthalmopathy. Using RNA transcripts as the source, TCR beta CDR3 regions were amplified. Primed by the HTBI set, a first-round RT-PCR was run on the TCR CDR3. Via MiXCR, TCRdb re-called the multiplex PCR reads, giving one row per CDR3 protein. The sample carries approximately 560,000 distinct CDR3 sequences, 15% to 19% recorded once. Sequences were obtained from blood. These receptors originate from a woman aged 30 to 39 with Graves' hyperthyroidism.

This clonotype showed up many times. The chain uses TRBV20-1 and TRBJ2-7, with unresolved D. The CDR3 loop spans 11 amino acids. Trimming pared 2 bases from V and 5 bases from J, leaving 7 bases between. Germline V gene lookup returns CDR1 DFQATT and CDR2 SNEGSKA (reference sequence). The CDR3 nucleotides are TGCAGTGCTAGACCAATCGACGAGCAGTACTTC. This translates into CSARPIDEQYF.

This clonotype came up many times. V usage is TRBV9 and J usage is TRBJ2-7, with 7 positions matching TRBD1. V gave up 3 bases and J gave up 6 bases; unmatched junction bases: 6. CDR3 size: 13 residues. Germline V gene sequence: CDR1 SGDLS, CDR2 YYNGEE. As DNA, the CDR3 is TGTGCCAGCAGCGCCGGGACAGCCTCCGAGCAGTACTTC. This translates into CASSAGTASEQYF.

This clonotype was recorded at least ten times. V usage is TRBV7-2 and J usage is TRBJ2-3; TRBD2 might be the D (5 bases). Between the trimmed V and J ends, which lost 5 bases and 4 bases, there was a span of 16 bases. In germline, CDR1 is SGHTA, CDR2 FQGNSA. CDR3 length: 15 amino acids. In DNA form, the CDR3 reads TGTGCCAGCAGCGTGACGGGAAGTGTCGCAGATACGCAGTATTTT. It specifies CASSVTGSVADTQYF.

The table lists this clonotype with many counts. The rearrangement links TRBV2 to TRBJ2-3, with 11 bases aligning to TRBD2. There are 16 residues in the CDR3. Germline CDR1 is SNHLY and CDR2 is FYNNEI. V dropped 4 bases and J dropped 0; count of bases not matched to a gene: 3. CDR3 residues: CASSGLAGPSTDTQYF. The CDR3, as DNA: TGTGCCAGCAGTGGACTAGCGGGACCTAGCACAGATACGCAGTATTTT.

J is TRBJ2-1 and V is TRBV7-2; 8 positions agree with TRBD2. Germline CDR1 is SGHTA and CDR2 is FQGNSA. There are 21 residues in the CDR3. J was trimmed by 2 bases and V by 1 base; bases with no gene match: 19. The CDR3 DNA follows: TGTGCCAGCAGCTTAGGTGCCGCGACTAGCGAGTTTTTACCACCCTACAATGAGCAGTTCTTC. Translating it yields CASSLGAATSEFLPPYNEQFF.

This clonotype occurred a few times. This chain uses TRBV10-1 with TRBJ2-1; 7 nucleotides agree with TRBD1. The V gene's germline CDR1 is WNHNN and CDR2 SYGVQD (reference sequence). With 3 bases clipped from V and 5 bases from J, the junction kept 10 bases outside the gene matches. The CDR3 length is 16 residues. The CDR3 region has the DNA TGCGCCAGCAGTGAAGTTCAAGGGACAGAAAACAATGAGCAGTTCTTC. Translated: CASSEVQGTENNEQFF.

Many counts were recorded for this clonotype. This rearrangement joins TRBV6-1 to TRBJ2-1; 14 nucleotides agree with TRBD2. The J segment lost 3 bases and the V segment lost 7 bases, leaving 11 bases of the junction unmatched. CDR3 length: 18 residues. Germline loops: CDR1 MNHNS, CDR2 SASEGT. Here the CDR3 reads CASIRLAGGPRIYNEQFF. CDR3 coding DNA: TGTGCCAGCATTCGACTAGCGGGAGGGCCGAGGATCTACAATGAGCAGTTCTTC.

V gene TRBV5-1 combines with J gene TRBJ2-5, with 14 bases that match TRBD2. The CDR3 is 17 residues long. Germline CDR1 and CDR2: SGHRS and YFSETQ. After removal of 4 bases from V and 5 bases from J, the junction contained 10 bases not matched to a gene. The CDR3 DNA reads as TGCGCCAGCAGCACCGGGACTAGCGGGAGTCGATGGGAGACCCAGTACTTC. This sequence encodes CASSTGTSGSRWETQYF.

This clonotype was seen a few times. The V gene is TRBV12-3 or TRBV12-4, the J gene TRBJ2-3; possible D gene TRBD1, 8 bases. The ends were cut back, 3 bases at V and 8 bases at J, with 15 bases in the middle. This CDR3 region has 14 residues. The CDR3 spells CASSFATGGGTQYF. The CDR3 DNA reads TGTGCCAGCAGTTTCGCAACAGGGGGGGGTACGCAGTATTTT.

V gene TRBV9 combines with J gene TRBJ1-1; 7 positions match TRBD1. The CDR3 covers 16 residues. V shed 0 bases and J 4 bases; nucleotides not matched to a gene: 9. Germline CDR1 is SGDLS and CDR2 is YYNGEE. This CDR3 is CASSVDPGTEITEAFF. The CDR3 DNA reads TGTGCCAGCAGCGTAGATCCCGGGACAGAGATCACTGAAGCTTTCTTT. Using reference TRBV9 and TRBJ1-1 for the parts outside the CDR3, the full variable domain is DSGVTQTPKHLITATGQRVTLRCSPRSGDLSVYWYQQSLDQGLQFLIQYYNGEERAKGNILERFSAQQFPDLHSELNLSSLELGDSALYFCASSVDPGTEITEAFFGQGTRLTVV.

Regarding this clonotype: A much bigger clone sits one base away, suggesting this may be a read error. The CDR3 is CASRVQGDEQSF. The DNA for the CDR3 is TGTGCCAGCAGAGTACAGGGAGATGAGCAGTCCTTC. The chain recombines TRBV12-3 or TRBV12-4 with TRBJ2-1; weak D call: TRBD1 (6 bases). The CDR3 is 12 residues long.

The sample holds many counts of this clonotype. CDR3 loop: CSARGPFGAVTYNEQFF. The CDR3 DNA reads TGCAGTGCTAGAGGGCCCTTTGGAGCGGTCACCTACAATGAGCAGTTCTTC. This rearrangement joins TRBV20-1 to TRBJ2-1; a possible D gene is TRBD2 (5 bases). Trimming left V 1 base short and J 2 bases short, with 18 bases between. CDR1 and CDR2 (germline): DFQATT, SNEGSKA (reference sequence). This CDR3 contains 17 residues.

This clonotype was seen a handful of times. The V gene is TRBV9, the J gene TRBJ2-1, with TRBD2 matching 11 bases. This CDR3 is 16 amino acids long. V dropped 0 bases and J dropped 8; count of bases not matched to a gene: 7. The germline gives CDR1 SGDLS, CDR2 YYNGEE. The CDR3 reads CASSVGVAGGPYEQFF. CDR3 bases: TGTGCCAGCAGCGTAGGGGTAGCGGGAGGGCCATATGAGCAGTTCTTC.

V usage is TRBV19 and J usage is TRBJ2-7, with 7 bases that match TRBD1. The CDR3 is 14 residues long. V was clipped by 3 bases and J by 2 bases; unmatched bases: 4. Looked up from germline, CDR1 is LNHDA and CDR2 is SQIVND (reference sequence). Here the CDR3 reads CASSIGTATYEQYF. The CDR3, as DNA: TGTGCCAGTAGTATTGGGACAGCAACCTACGAGCAGTACTTC. Drawing the rest from reference TRBV19 and TRBJ2-7, the complete variable domain is DGGITQSPKYLFRKEGQNVTLSCEQNLNHDAMYWYRQDPGQGLRLIYYSQIVNDFQKGDIAEGYSVSREKKESFPLTVTSAQKNPTAFYLCASSIGTATYEQYFGPGTRLTVT.

In its sample, this clonotype was seen many times. The J gene is TRBJ2-1, the V gene TRBV7-3; TRBD2 matches 7 bases. J gave up 6 bases and V 1 base, and 3 bases lay outside the gene matches. Germline V gene sequence: CDR1 SGHTA, CDR2 FQGTGA. The CDR3 totals 14 residues. The CDR3 bases are TGTGCCAGCAGCTTAATGGGAGGGACCAATGAGCAGTTCTTC. Protein sequence: CASSLMGGTNEQFF.

This clonotype was found many times. In DNA, the CDR3 is TGTGCCAGCAGCTCGACTAGCGGGAGAATCTACGAGCAGTACTTC. Translation gives CASSSTSGRIYEQYF. The chain has TRBV7-2 and TRBJ2-7; 12 nucleotides align to TRBD2. From germline, CDR1 is SGHTA and CDR2 FQGNSA. The V and J ends lost 4 bases and 3 bases, in that order; junction bases with no gene match: 4. The CDR3 is 15 residues long.

The CDR3 sequence is CASSFSTGFLSGIQYF. As DNA, the CDR3 is TGTGCCAGCAGCTTCTCTACAGGGTTTCTTTCGGGCATTCAGTACTTC. The chain links TRBV13 to TRBJ2-4; D perhaps matches TRBD1 (6 bases). The CDR3 covers 16 residues. Trimming cost V 3 bases and J 9 bases, with 21 bases left between them. Germline V gene data show CDR1 as PRHDT and CDR2 as FYEKMQ (reference sequence).

This clonotype has only a few counts. V and J are TRBV6-5 and TRBJ1-3; TRBD1 might be the D (5 bases). CDR1 is MNHEY, CDR2 SVGAGI, per germline. Deletions cut 2 bases from V and 3 bases from J, with 14 bases between. This CDR3 region has 16 residues. CDR3 protein: CASSYPTGADGNTIYF. The CDR3 region has the DNA TGTGCCAGCAGTTACCCGACTGGGGCGGATGGAAACACCATATATTTT.

The table lists this clonotype with many counts. The J gene is TRBJ2-1, the V gene TRBV10-1, with D possibly TRBD1 on 6 matching bases. V gave up 6 bases and J gave up 2 bases, with 26 bases separating them. CDR1 and CDR2 (germline): WNHNN, SYGVQD (reference sequence). The CDR3 has 19 amino acids. CDR3 coding DNA: TGCGCCAGCAGGGACGACAGGAAGGGGGTTGTGTTGACCTACAATGAGCAGTTCTTC. Amino acids: CASRDDRKGVVLTYNEQFF.

This clonotype was picked up a small number of times. V usage is TRBV2 and J usage is TRBJ2-5, with D possibly being TRBD1 (6 bases). V was shortened by 2 bases and J by 1 base, with 11 bases between the two germline ends. The CDR3 loop spans 15 amino acids. In germline, CDR1 is SNHLY, CDR2 FYNNEI. The CDR3 here is CASSESLGAQETQYF. For the CDR3, the DNA is TGTGCCAGCAGTGAATCTTTGGGGGCCCAAGAGACCCAGTACTTC.

The sample holds a few counts of this clonotype. The chain has TRBV6-1 and TRBJ2-1; 9 nucleotides align to TRBD2. V lost 5 bases and J lost 4; bases outside the gene matches: 12. CDR3 size: 17 residues. CDR1 MNHNS and CDR2 SASEGT come from the germline V gene. CDR3 sequence (DNA): TGTGCCAGCAGTTTCCCCCCTAGCGGGAAGGCTTACAATGAGCAGTTCTTC. Translation: CASSFPPSGKAYNEQFF.

This clonotype was picked up many times. The genes are TRBV12-3 or TRBV12-4 and TRBJ1-1, with D tentatively TRBD1 (6 bases). V gave up 6 bases and J gave up 0 bases, with 8 bases separating them. CDR3 length equals 13 residues. The CDR3 nucleotides read TGTGCCAGCAGGGACAGTATGAACACTGAAGCTTTCTTT. Protein product: CASRDSMNTEAFF.

This clonotype has a count of ten or more. The chain employs TRBV15 and TRBJ2-1, with 14 positions matching TRBD2. Losses at the gene ends were 3 bases for V and 8 bases for J; bases not matched to a gene: 12. The germline gives CDR1 LNHNV, CDR2 YYDKDF (reference sequence). The CDR3 runs to 18 residues. The CDR3 region has the DNA TGTGCCACCAGCAGCGCAATGTGGGGGACTAGCGGGAGTCATGAGCAGTTCTTC. It codes for CATSSAMWGTSGSHEQFF.

The sample holds many counts of this clonotype. The V and J genes are TRBV3-1 and TRBJ2-3; D not certain. Per the germline V gene, CDR1 is LGHDT and CDR2 is YNNKEL (reference sequence). The CDR3 sequence is 13 residues long. The germline V and J ends were trimmed by 3 bases and 5 bases, with 9 bases remaining between them. The CDR3 is CASSQFGEDTQYF. CDR3 DNA: TGTGCCAGCAGCCAGTTTGGGGAAGATACGCAGTATTTT.

V is TRBV5-1 and J is TRBJ2-3; 8 bases match TRBD2. With 4 bases clipped from V and 3 bases from J, the junction kept 4 bases outside the gene matches. Germline-derived CDR1 and CDR2 are SGHRS and YFSETQ. The length of the CDR3 is 14 residues. The CDR3 loop reads CASSPGLETDTQYF. The CDR3, as DNA: TGCGCCAGCAGCCCGGGACTAGAAACAGATACGCAGTATTTT.

This clonotype was counted ten times or more. CDR3 residues: CASSPLTLNTEAFF. Written as DNA, the CDR3 is TGTGCCAGCAGCCCGCTGACCTTGAACACTGAAGCTTTCTTT. The rearrangement links TRBV3-1 to TRBJ1-1, with no clear D. This CDR3 has 14 residues. V lost 4 bases and J 0 bases, leaving 9 bases between the germline ends. Germline V gene data show CDR1 as LGHDT and CDR2 as YNNKEL (reference sequence).

Ten or more counts support this clonotype. The V and J genes are TRBV24-1 and TRBJ2-1, with a tentative D call TRBD2 (6 bases). Trimming shortened V by 7 bases and J by 7 bases, and 16 bases separated the two germline ends. The CDR3 has 14 residues. CDR1 and CDR2 from the germline V gene are KGHDR and SFDVKD. CDR3: CATSRPSAGNEQFF. The CDR3 coding sequence is TGTGCCACCAGCCGCCCCAGCGCGGGGAATGAGCAGTTCTTC.

This clonotype has more than one count but fewer than ten. A much larger clone differs from this one at a single base, so this may be a read error. The rearrangement joins TRBV5-1 to TRBJ2-1; D is perhaps TRBD2 (6 bases). In germline, CDR1 is SGHRS, CDR2 YFSETQ. V gave up 7 bases and J gave up 9 bases, with 17 bases separating them. The CDR3 has 13 residues. The chain's CDR3 is CASETRGAGEQFF. DNA for the CDR3: TGCGCCAGCGAGACTCGCGGGGCAGGTGAGCAGTTCTTC.

This clonotype has just a few counts. The chain links TRBV15 to TRBJ2-1; 10 bases match TRBD2. V shed 8 bases, J shed 9 bases, and the junction held 10 bases outside the gene matches. The CDR3 is 14 amino acids. CDR1 is LNHNV and CDR2 is YYDKDF in the germline V gene (reference sequence). The CDR3 DNA sequence: TGTGCCACCTCGGAGCTAGCGGGAGTCGGTGAGCAGTTCTTC. Its translation: CATSELAGVGEQFF.

CDR3 protein: CASSSPGTSGRYGEQYF. CDR3 nucleotide sequence: TGTGCCAGCAGCTCCCCCGGGACTAGCGGGAGGTACGGCGAGCAGTACTTC. The gene calls are TRBV13 and TRBJ2-7, with TRBD2 matching over 15 bases. Germline V gives CDR1 PRHDT, CDR2 FYEKMQ (reference sequence). The CDR3 extends over 17 amino acids. V was clipped by 4 bases and J by 6 bases; unmatched bases: 10.

This clonotype appeared many times. The chain uses TRBV18 and TRBJ2-3, with TRBD1 matching 8 bases. The CDR3 is 14 residues long. J lost 2 bases, V lost 5 bases, and 3 bases had no gene match. Germline V lookup: CDR1 KGHSH, CDR2 LQKENI. DNA for the CDR3: TGTGCCAGCTCATGGACAGGGAACACAGATACGCAGTATTTT. Its protein product is CASSWTGNTDTQYF.